Listed below are T cell receptor beta chains from one sample, sequenced in a study of CD8+CD57+ T cells in acquired aplastic anemia. TCRdb used MiXCR to reprocess the reads, holding one entry per CDR3 protein. This table has 35,000 to 50,000 distinct CDR3 sequences, about 70% appearing once. Sequencing used sorted CD4+, CD8+, or CD8+CD57+ T cells (not recorded which) from PBMCs. The receptor source for this set is a human donor in good health, serving as a control. Each CDR3 is given with its conserved first and last residue. D genes are given only for firm matches. Clone size is shown for a subset of rows, as once, few, many or a class of expanded clone.

CDR3nt: TGTGCCAGCAGCGTGACTAGCGGGGGGCCATTCAATGAGGAGTCCTTC; CDR3aa: CASSVTSGGPFNEESF; d_gene: TRBD2; abundance: -; j_gene: TRBJ2-1; v_gene: TRBV9
CDR3nt: TGTGCCAGCAGCTTAGGCGGGGCGGGAAGTCAGCCCCAGCATTTT; CDR3aa: CASSLGGAGSQPQHF; d_gene: -; abundance: -; j_gene: TRBJ1-5; v_gene: TRBV7-9
CDR3nt: TGTGCCAGCAGCCCCGGGACTCCCCCCTACGAGCAGTACTTC; CDR3aa: CASSPGTPPYEQYF; d_gene: -; abundance: -; j_gene: TRBJ2-7; v_gene: TRBV2
CDR3nt: TGTGCCAGCAGGGGGCCAGGGTTAGCCTACGAGCAGTACTTC; CDR3aa: CASRGPGLAYEQYF; d_gene: -; abundance: medium-sized; j_gene: TRBJ2-7; v_gene: TRBV2
CDR3nt: TGTGCCAGCAGCCAACTGCAGGGGAATTCACCCCTCCACTTT; CDR3aa: CASSQLQGNSPLHF; d_gene: -; abundance: -; j_gene: TRBJ1-6; v_gene: TRBV3-1
CDR3nt: TGCAGCGTCAGGACAGGCGGGAACACTGAAGCTTTCTTT; CDR3aa: CSVRTGGNTEAFF; d_gene: TRBD1; abundance: -; j_gene: TRBJ1-1; v_gene: TRBV29-1
CDR3nt: TGTGCCAGCAGTTCAGGTTTCTACGAGCAGTACTTC; CDR3aa: CASSSGFYEQYF; d_gene: -; abundance: few; j_gene: TRBJ2-7; v_gene: TRBV25-1
CDR3nt: TGTGCCACCAGCCCCCAAATAGCGGACAGAAGCTACGAGCAGTACTTC; CDR3aa: CATSPQIADRSYEQYF; d_gene: -; abundance: -; j_gene: TRBJ2-7; v_gene: TRBV15
CDR3nt: TGCAGCGTTGAATTCGGGGGCGAGAATGGCTACACCTTC; CDR3aa: CSVEFGGENGYTF; d_gene: -; abundance: once; j_gene: TRBJ1-2; v_gene: TRBV29-1
CDR3nt: TGTGCCATCAGTGAGCCGGGACAGGGTAACGCTGAAGCTTTCTTT; CDR3aa: CAISEPGQGNAEAFF; d_gene: TRBD1; abundance: few; j_gene: TRBJ1-1; v_gene: TRBV10-3
CDR3nt: TGTGCCAGTAAGAAGGGCTACTATCAGCCCCAGCATTTT; CDR3aa: CASKKGYYQPQHF; d_gene: -; abundance: -; j_gene: TRBJ1-5; v_gene: TRBV19
CDR3nt: TGTGCCAGCAGCTTATCCCAGAGCACAGATACGCAGTATTTT; CDR3aa: CASSLSQSTDTQYF; d_gene: -; abundance: -; j_gene: TRBJ2-3; v_gene: TRBV7-2
CDR3nt: TGTGCCAGTAGTATAGGGGGGAATGAGCAGTTCTTC; CDR3aa: CASSIGGNEQFF; d_gene: -; abundance: medium-sized; j_gene: TRBJ2-1; v_gene: TRBV19
CDR3nt: TGTGCCAGCAGCTTGGGGCGGATTTACGAGCAGTACTTC; CDR3aa: CASSLGRIYEQYF; d_gene: -; abundance: once; j_gene: TRBJ2-7; v_gene: TRBV7-9
CDR3nt: TGTGCCAGCAGCTTGGACCTTAACGGGGATACGCAGTATTTT; CDR3aa: CASSLDLNGDTQYF; d_gene: -; abundance: -; j_gene: TRBJ2-3; v_gene: TRBV5-6
CDR3nt: TGTGCCAGCAGTTACTCGATAGGGGAAGGCTGCACCTTC; CDR3aa: CASSYSIGEGCTF; d_gene: -; abundance: -; j_gene: TRBJ1-2; v_gene: TRBV6-2/TRBV6-3
CDR3nt: TGTGCCACCGGACAGGAGGCCCAAGAGACCCAGTACTTC; CDR3aa: CATGQEAQETQYF; d_gene: TRBD1; abundance: few; j_gene: TRBJ2-5; v_gene: TRBV24-1
CDR3nt: TGTGCCAGTAGCAATCCCGGGACAGGGGTTAGCTACACCTTC; CDR3aa: CASSNPGTGVSYTF; d_gene: TRBD1; abundance: -; j_gene: TRBJ1-2; v_gene: TRBV19
CDR3nt: TGTGCCAGCACGGGGGTTGCTGGGGCCAACGTCCTGACTTTC; CDR3aa: CASTGVAGANVLTF; d_gene: -; abundance: -; j_gene: TRBJ2-6; v_gene: TRBV27
CDR3nt: TGTGCCACCAGTGATCGGAGCAATGAGCAGTTCTTC; CDR3aa: CATSDRSNEQFF; d_gene: -; abundance: -; j_gene: TRBJ2-1; v_gene: TRBV7-8